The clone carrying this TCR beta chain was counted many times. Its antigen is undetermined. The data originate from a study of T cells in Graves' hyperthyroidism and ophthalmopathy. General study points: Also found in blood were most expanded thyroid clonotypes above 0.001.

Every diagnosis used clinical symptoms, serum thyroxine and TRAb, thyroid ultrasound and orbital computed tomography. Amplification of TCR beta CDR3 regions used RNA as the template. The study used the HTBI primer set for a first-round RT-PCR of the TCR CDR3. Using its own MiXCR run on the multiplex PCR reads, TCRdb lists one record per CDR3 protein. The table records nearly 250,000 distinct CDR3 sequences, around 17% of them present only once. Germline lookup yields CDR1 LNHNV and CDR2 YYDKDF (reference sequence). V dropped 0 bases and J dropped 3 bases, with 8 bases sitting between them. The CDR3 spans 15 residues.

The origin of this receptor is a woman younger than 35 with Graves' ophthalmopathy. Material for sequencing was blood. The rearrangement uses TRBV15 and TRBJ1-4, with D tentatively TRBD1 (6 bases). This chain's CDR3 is CATSRDRGANEKLFF. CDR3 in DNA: TGTGCCACCAGCAGAGACAGGGGTGCTAATGAAAAACTGTTTTTT.